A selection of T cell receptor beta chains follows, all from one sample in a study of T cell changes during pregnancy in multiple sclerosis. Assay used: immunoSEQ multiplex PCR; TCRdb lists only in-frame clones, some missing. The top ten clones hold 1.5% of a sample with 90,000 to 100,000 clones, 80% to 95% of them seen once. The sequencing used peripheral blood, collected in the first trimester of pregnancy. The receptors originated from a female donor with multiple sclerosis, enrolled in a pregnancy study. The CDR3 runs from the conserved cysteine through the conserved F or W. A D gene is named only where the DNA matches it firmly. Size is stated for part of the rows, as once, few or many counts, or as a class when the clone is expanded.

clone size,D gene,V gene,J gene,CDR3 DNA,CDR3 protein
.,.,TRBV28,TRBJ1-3,TGTGCCAGCAGTTCCCCGGGGAGCAGCTCTGGAAACACCATATATTTT,CASSSPGSSSGNTIYF
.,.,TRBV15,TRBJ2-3,TGTGCCACCAGCAGAGATATAGCAACAGATACGCAGTATTTT,CATSRDIATDTQYF
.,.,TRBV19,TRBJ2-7,TGTGCCACCTCATCAGGGGTTACCTACGAGCAGTACTTC,CATSSGVTYEQYF
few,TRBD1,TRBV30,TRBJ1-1,TGTGCCTGGTCGGGACAGGGAAACACTGAAGCTTTCTTT,CAWSGQGNTEAFF
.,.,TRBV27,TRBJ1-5,TGTGCCAGCAGCCTAAGGGGCAGGGTCCAGCCCCAGCATTTT,CASSLRGRVQPQHF
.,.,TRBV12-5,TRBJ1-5,TGTGCTAGTAACCCAGGTTCTAGCAATCAGCCCCAGCATTTT,CASNPGSSNQPQHF
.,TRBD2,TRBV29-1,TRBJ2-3,TGCAGCGTTGGGGCATGGGGGGGAAAAGGTACAGATACGCAGTATTTT,CSVGAWGGKGTDTQYF
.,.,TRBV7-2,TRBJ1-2,TGTGCCAGCAGCTCCGACATTTTAGCTAACTATGGCTACACCTTC,CASSSDILANYGYTF
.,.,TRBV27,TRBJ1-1,TGTGCCAGCAATTCCCACGGGGACACTGAAGCTTTCTTT,CASNSHGDTEAFF
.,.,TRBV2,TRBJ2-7,TGTGCCAGCAGTGAAAGGAAAAACAGGATGTCCCACGAGCAGTACTTC,CASSERKNRMSHEQYF
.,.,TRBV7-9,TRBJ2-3,TGTGCCAGCAGCTTAGATGCGGGCGTCCTAGCAGATACGCAGTATTTT,CASSLDAGVLADTQYF
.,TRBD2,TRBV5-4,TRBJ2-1,TGTGCCAGCAGCCACGGGACTAGCGACTACAATGAGCAGTTCTTC,CASSHGTSDYNEQFF
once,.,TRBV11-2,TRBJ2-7,TGTGCCAGCAGCCCCCAAACCTTAGCCAATCTTGCCTACGAGCAGTACTTC,CASSPQTLANLAYEQYF
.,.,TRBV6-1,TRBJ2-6,TGTGCCAGCAGTGAATCCTGGGGCGGGGCCAACGTCCTGACTTTC,CASSESWGGANVLTF
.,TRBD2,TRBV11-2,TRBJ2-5,TGTGCCAGCAGCCAGGTAGCGGGACGGGAGACCCAGTACTTC,CASSQVAGRETQYF
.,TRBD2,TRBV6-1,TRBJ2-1,TGTGCCAGCAGTGACTGGGCGGGAGGCAGGGATGAGCAGTTCTTC,CASSDWAGGRDEQFF